This is a list of T cell receptor beta chains from one sample in a study of cytomegalovirus exposure and HLA in healthy donors. TCRdb's table, derived via immunoSEQ multiplex PCR, lists solely in-frame clones and lacks some. The sample holds more than 200,000 clones, more than 60% seen once. Sequenced: PBMCs. The receptor source for this set is a man aged 35 to 55 in good health and CMV-seronegative. The CDR3 runs from the conserved cysteine through the conserved F or W. The D gene is left open where the match is weak. Clone size appears in some rows only: once, few, many, or a class for an expanded clone.

CDR3 protein: CASSLSPGQGGSYEQYF; CDR3 DNA: TGCGCCAGCAGCTTGTCACCCGGTCAGGGGGGCTCCTACGAGCAGTACTTC; V gene: TRBV5-1; clone size: .; D gene: .; J gene: TRBJ2-7
CDR3 protein: CASSQGAWGAGGTDTQYF; CDR3 DNA: TGCGCCAGCAGCCAAGGGGCTTGGGGAGCGGGGGGCACAGATACGCAGTATTTT; V gene: TRBV4-3; clone size: .; D gene: TRBD2; J gene: TRBJ2-3
CDR3 protein: CASSQEPAGSRGGTQYF; CDR3 DNA: TGCGCCAGCAGCCAAGAGCCAGCAGGGTCAAGGGGGGGGACCCAGTACTTC; V gene: TRBV4-3; clone size: .; D gene: .; J gene: TRBJ2-5
CDR3 protein: CASSVGMGQGNTEAFF; CDR3 DNA: TGTGCCAGCAGCGTAGGTATGGGACAGGGGAACACTGAAGCTTTCTTT; V gene: TRBV9; clone size: .; D gene: TRBD1; J gene: TRBJ1-1
CDR3 protein: CASSLQNTIYF; CDR3 DNA: TGCGCCAGCAGCCTACAAAACACCATATATTTT; V gene: TRBV4-1; clone size: .; D gene: .; J gene: TRBJ1-3
CDR3 protein: CASSRPGLAVGEQFF; CDR3 DNA: TGTGCCAGCAGTCGGCCGGGACTAGCAGTTGGTGAGCAGTTCTTC; V gene: TRBV28; clone size: .; D gene: TRBD2; J gene: TRBJ2-1
CDR3 protein: CASSQTFGTSGSNEQYF; CDR3 DNA: TGCGCCAGCAGCCAGACATTCGGGACTAGCGGGAGTAACGAGCAGTACTTC; V gene: TRBV4-1; clone size: .; D gene: TRBD2; J gene: TRBJ2-7
CDR3 protein: CASLGQGATDTQYF; CDR3 DNA: TGCGCCAGTCTCGGACAGGGGGCTACAGATACGCAGTATTTT; V gene: TRBV10-2; clone size: .; D gene: TRBD1; J gene: TRBJ2-3
CDR3 protein: CAISESGTAIGEQFF; CDR3 DNA: TGTGCCATCAGTGAGTCTGGGACAGCGATTGGTGAGCAGTTCTTC; V gene: TRBV10-3; clone size: .; D gene: TRBD1; J gene: TRBJ2-1
CDR3 protein: CASSQAPRRSGLGYEQYF; CDR3 DNA: TGCGCCAGCAGCCAAGCCCCCCGACGATCAGGGCTGGGCTACGAGCAGTACTTC; V gene: TRBV4-3; clone size: .; D gene: .; J gene: TRBJ2-7
CDR3 protein: CSVEDGKAIQETQYF; CDR3 DNA: TGCAGCGTTGAAGACGGGAAGGCTATCCAAGAGACCCAGTACTTC; V gene: TRBV29-1; clone size: .; D gene: .; J gene: TRBJ2-5
CDR3 protein: CASSRTGGTEAFF; CDR3 DNA: TGTGCCAGCAGCCGGACAGGGGGAACTGAAGCTTTCTTT; V gene: TRBV27; clone size: .; D gene: TRBD1; J gene: TRBJ1-1
CDR3 protein: CATSHEGAGGPYEQYF; CDR3 DNA: TGTGCCACCAGCCATGAGGGAGCGGGAGGGCCGTACGAGCAGTACTTC; V gene: TRBV15; clone size: once; D gene: TRBD2; J gene: TRBJ2-7
CDR3 protein: CASSPPGGPNYGYTF; CDR3 DNA: TGTGCCAGCTCACCACCGGGGGGACCTAACTATGGCTACACCTTC; V gene: TRBV18; clone size: .; D gene: .; J gene: TRBJ1-2
CDR3 protein: CASSIGPGLAGLSTDTQYF; CDR3 DNA: TGCGCCAGCAGCATCGGCCCGGGACTAGCGGGGCTTAGCACAGATACGCAGTATTTT; V gene: TRBV5-1; clone size: few; D gene: TRBD2; J gene: TRBJ2-3
CDR3 protein: CASSPDRTSSYEQYF; CDR3 DNA: TGTGCCAGCAGTCCTGACAGGACTAGCTCCTACGAGCAGTACTTC; V gene: TRBV6-1; clone size: .; D gene: .; J gene: TRBJ2-7
CDR3 protein: CASSPGGQETQYF; CDR3 DNA: TGTGCCAGCAGTCCGGGGGGTCAAGAGACCCAGTACTTC; V gene: TRBV7-2; clone size: .; D gene: TRBD2; J gene: TRBJ2-5
CDR3 protein: CASSLGQPNTEAFF; CDR3 DNA: TGTGCCAGCAGCTTGGGACAGCCGAACACTGAAGCTTTCTTT; V gene: TRBV5-8; clone size: .; D gene: .; J gene: TRBJ1-1
CDR3 protein: CASSPWEGVGTEAFF; CDR3 DNA: TGCGCCAGCAGCCCATGGGAGGGGGTGGGCACTGAAGCTTTCTTT; V gene: TRBV4-1; clone size: once; D gene: .; J gene: TRBJ1-1
CDR3 protein: CASSQSGTGSYEQYF; CDR3 DNA: TGCGCCAGCAGCCAGTCCGGGACAGGGTCCTACGAGCAGTACTTC; V gene: TRBV4-1; clone size: .; D gene: TRBD1; J gene: TRBJ2-7
CDR3 protein: CASSQKGTGRTEAFF; CDR3 DNA: TGTGCCAGCAGCCAAAAGGGGACAGGGAGAACTGAAGCTTTCTTT; V gene: TRBV7-9; clone size: .; D gene: TRBD1; J gene: TRBJ1-1
CDR3 protein: CASSRQARSNTEAFF; CDR3 DNA: TGTGCCAGCAGCCGACAGGCCAGGTCGAACACTGAAGCTTTCTTT; V gene: TRBV7-2; clone size: .; D gene: .; J gene: TRBJ1-1
CDR3 protein: CASSLGTGASYTF; CDR3 DNA: TGCGCCAGCAGCCTAGGGACAGGGGCGAGCTACACCTTC; V gene: TRBV5-1; clone size: .; D gene: TRBD1; J gene: TRBJ1-2
CDR3 protein: CASSLSYEQYF; CDR3 DNA: TGTGCCAGCAGCCTCTCCTACGAGCAGTACTTC; V gene: TRBV7-2; clone size: few; D gene: .; J gene: TRBJ2-7
CDR3 protein: CASDRGCEKLFF; CDR3 DNA: TGCGCCAGCGACAGGGGTTGTGAAAAACTGTTTTTT; V gene: TRBV4-3; clone size: .; D gene: TRBD1; J gene: TRBJ1-4
CDR3 protein: CAIEGVGTGASGNTIYF; CDR3 DNA: TGTGCCATCGAGGGGGTCGGGACAGGAGCCTCTGGAAACACCATATATTTT; V gene: TRBV10-3; clone size: few; D gene: TRBD1; J gene: TRBJ1-3
CDR3 protein: CASSLGQGGDTEAFF; CDR3 DNA: TGTGCCAGCAGCCTTGGACAGGGAGGGGACACTGAAGCTTTCTTT; V gene: TRBV11-3; clone size: few; D gene: TRBD1; J gene: TRBJ1-1
CDR3 protein: CASSLAGQLNYGYTF; CDR3 DNA: TGTGCCAGCAGCTTGGCGGGACAACTAAACTATGGCTACACCTTC; V gene: TRBV5-5; clone size: .; D gene: .; J gene: TRBJ1-2
CDR3 protein: CSVEDVTGGPNEQFF; CDR3 DNA: TGCAGCGTTGAAGATGTAACGGGAGGGCCCAATGAGCAGTTCTTC; V gene: TRBV29-1; clone size: .; D gene: TRBD2; J gene: TRBJ2-1
CDR3 protein: CASSPRQGAYNEQFF; CDR3 DNA: TGTGCCAGCAGCCCGAGACAGGGGGCCTACAATGAGCAGTTCTTC; V gene: TRBV5-4; clone size: .; D gene: TRBD1; J gene: TRBJ2-1
CDR3 protein: CASSQSPDRELSNQPQHF; CDR3 DNA: TGCGCCAGCAGTCAATCGCCGGACAGGGAACTTAGCAATCAGCCCCAGCATTTT; V gene: TRBV23-1; clone size: .; D gene: TRBD1; J gene: TRBJ1-5
CDR3 protein: CASSAETGFNEQFF; CDR3 DNA: TGTGCCAGCAGCGCCGAGACAGGGTTCAATGAGCAGTTCTTC; V gene: TRBV9; clone size: .; D gene: TRBD1; J gene: TRBJ2-1
CDR3 protein: CASSDWGDPSNEQFF; CDR3 DNA: TGTGCCAGCAGTGATTGGGGGGACCCTAGTAATGAGCAGTTCTTC; V gene: TRBV2; clone size: .; D gene: .; J gene: TRBJ2-1
CDR3 protein: CASRGLAGVETQYF; CDR3 DNA: TGTGCCAGCCGGGGACTAGCGGGTGTGGAGACCCAGTACTTC; V gene: TRBV6-1; clone size: .; D gene: TRBD2; J gene: TRBJ2-5
CDR3 protein: CASSLLRDEQFF; CDR3 DNA: TGTGCCAGCAGCCTTCTGCGGGATGAGCAGTTCTTC; V gene: TRBV7-8; clone size: once; D gene: .; J gene: TRBJ2-1
CDR3 protein: CASSQDRVGTEAFF; CDR3 DNA: TGCGCCAGCAGCCAGGACAGGGTTGGGACTGAAGCTTTCTTT; V gene: TRBV4-1; clone size: few; D gene: TRBD1; J gene: TRBJ1-1
CDR3 protein: CASSHELSGSQFF; CDR3 DNA: TGTGCCAGCAGTCACGAACTTAGCGGGAGCCAGTTCTTC; V gene: TRBV6-6; clone size: .; D gene: TRBD2; J gene: TRBJ2-1
CDR3 protein: CASSVDSLSNTEAFF; CDR3 DNA: TGTGCCAGCAGCGTAGACAGCCTATCAAACACTGAAGCTTTCTTT; V gene: TRBV5-4; clone size: .; D gene: .; J gene: TRBJ1-1
CDR3 protein: CASAGQGNTEAFF; CDR3 DNA: TGTGCCAGCGCCGGACAGGGGAACACTGAAGCTTTCTTT; V gene: TRBV27; clone size: .; D gene: TRBD1; J gene: TRBJ1-1
CDR3 protein: CASSFRGGENIQYF; CDR3 DNA: TGTGCCAGCAGCTTTAGGGGGGGGGAAAACATTCAGTACTTC; V gene: TRBV5-4; clone size: .; D gene: .; J gene: TRBJ2-4
CDR3 protein: CASGRDRGQAFF; CDR3 DNA: TGTGCTAGTGGCCGGGACAGGGGTCAAGCTTTCTTT; V gene: TRBV12-5; clone size: .; D gene: TRBD1; J gene: TRBJ1-1
CDR3 protein: CASSFGRSYEQYF; CDR3 DNA: TGTGCCAGCAGTTTTGGGAGGTCCTACGAGCAGTACTTC; V gene: TRBV27; clone size: .; D gene: .; J gene: TRBJ2-7
CDR3 protein: CAILAGSDTQYF; CDR3 DNA: TGTGCCATCCTAGCGGGATCAGATACGCAGTATTTT; V gene: TRBV6-1; clone size: .; D gene: TRBD2; J gene: TRBJ2-3
CDR3 protein: CASSQTGGRQETQYF; CDR3 DNA: TGTGCCAGCAGCCAGACAGGGGGCCGGCAAGAGACCCAGTACTTC; V gene: TRBV7-3; clone size: .; D gene: TRBD1; J gene: TRBJ2-5
CDR3 protein: CASSQDNEHGELFF; CDR3 DNA: TGTGCCAGCAGCCAAGATAATGAGCACGGGGAGCTGTTTTTT; V gene: TRBV4-2; clone size: few; D gene: .; J gene: TRBJ2-2
CDR3 protein: CASSFIHVGLAHEQFF; CDR3 DNA: TGTGCCAGCAGCTTTATCCACGTTGGACTAGCCCATGAGCAGTTCTTC; V gene: TRBV7-2; clone size: .; D gene: TRBD2; J gene: TRBJ2-1
CDR3 protein: CASSIRSERPSGANVLTF; CDR3 DNA: TGTGCCAGTAGTATAAGGTCAGAGCGCCCCTCTGGGGCCAACGTCCTGACTTTC; V gene: TRBV19; clone size: .; D gene: .; J gene: TRBJ2-6
CDR3 protein: CASSQGLAGDHNEQFF; CDR3 DNA: TGTGCCAGCAGCCAAGGTCTAGCGGGAGACCACAATGAGCAGTTCTTC; V gene: TRBV4-2; clone size: .; D gene: TRBD2; J gene: TRBJ2-1
CDR3 protein: CASSLTSGTQETQYF; CDR3 DNA: TGTGCCAGCAGCTTGACTAGCGGGACCCAAGAGACCCAGTACTTC; V gene: TRBV13; clone size: once; D gene: TRBD2; J gene: TRBJ2-5
CDR3 protein: CASIPSSSATYNEQFF; CDR3 DNA: TGTGCCAGCATCCCTTCTTCTAGCGCCACCTACAATGAGCAGTTCTTC; V gene: TRBV7-9; clone size: .; D gene: .; J gene: TRBJ2-1
CDR3 protein: CASSLLGSEQYF; CDR3 DNA: TGTGCCAGCAGCTTGCTAGGGAGCGAGCAGTACTTC; V gene: TRBV5-8; clone size: .; D gene: .; J gene: TRBJ2-7